A selection of T cell receptor beta chains follows, all from one sample in a study of blood T cell repertoires in COVID-19. Sequencing was performed with immunoSEQ multiplex PCR; in TCRdb, only in-frame clones are kept and a portion is missing. The table includes about 120,000 clones, around nine tenths detected once. The sequenced sample was peripheral blood. Receptors originate from a man aged 35-49 years with acute or convalescent COVID-19. CDR3s include the opening cysteine and the closing phenylalanine or tryptophan. Each record gives: J gene, V gene, clone size, D gene, CDR3 DNA, CDR3 protein. A D gene is named only where the DNA matches it firmly. Not all rows give a size; the values are once, few, many and, for expanded clones, a class.

j_gene: TRBJ2-5; v_gene: TRBV5-4; abundance: NA; d_gene: NA; CDR3nt: TGTGCCAGCAGCTTGGAACTGGTGGAGACCCAGTACTTC; CDR3aa: CASSLELVETQYF
j_gene: TRBJ1-4; v_gene: TRBV12-3/TRBV12-4; abundance: NA; d_gene: NA; CDR3nt: TGTGCCAGCAACCGCGGGACGGGTGAAAAACTGTTTTTT; CDR3aa: CASNRGTGEKLFF
j_gene: TRBJ1-4; v_gene: TRBV13; abundance: few; d_gene: NA; CDR3nt: TGTGCCAGCAGCTTTGGGGGCAGAAGGAATGAAAAACTGTTTTTT; CDR3aa: CASSFGGRRNEKLFF
j_gene: TRBJ1-1; v_gene: TRBV12-3/TRBV12-4; abundance: once; d_gene: NA; CDR3nt: TGTGCCAGCAGGCGACAGTCTGGGACTGAAGCTTTCTTT; CDR3aa: CASRRQSGTEAFF
j_gene: TRBJ1-4; v_gene: TRBV2; abundance: NA; d_gene: NA; CDR3nt: TGTGCCAGCAGTGGGACACGGGGGGGTGAAAAACTGTTTTTT; CDR3aa: CASSGTRGGEKLFF
j_gene: TRBJ1-3; v_gene: TRBV19; abundance: NA; d_gene: NA; CDR3nt: TGTGCCAGTAGTATAGTTCACGGAGCTGGAAACACCATATATTTT; CDR3aa: CASSIVHGAGNTIYF
j_gene: TRBJ2-7; v_gene: TRBV4-1; abundance: NA; d_gene: TRBD2; CDR3nt: TGCGCCAGCAGCCTTGTGGCGGGGGATAACTACGAGCAGTACTTC; CDR3aa: CASSLVAGDNYEQYF
j_gene: TRBJ1-5; v_gene: TRBV5-8; abundance: NA; d_gene: TRBD1; CDR3nt: TGTGCCAGCAGCTCTACAGGGGTCTATCAGCCCCAGCATTTT; CDR3aa: CASSSTGVYQPQHF
j_gene: TRBJ1-2; v_gene: TRBV6-5; abundance: NA; d_gene: NA; CDR3nt: TGTGCCAGCACCGGGGACAAAAACTATGGCTACACCTTC; CDR3aa: CASTGDKNYGYTF
j_gene: TRBJ1-6; v_gene: TRBV6-6; abundance: once; d_gene: NA; CDR3nt: TGTGCCAGCAGCGCGCCTTCGAGCTCATATAATTCACCCCTCCACTTT; CDR3aa: CASSAPSSSYNSPLHF
j_gene: TRBJ1-1; v_gene: TRBV23-1; abundance: once; d_gene: NA; CDR3nt: TGCGCCAGCAGTCCCGGAGGTGAGGATGGGGGGACTGAAGCTTTCTTT; CDR3aa: CASSPGGEDGGTEAFF
j_gene: TRBJ1-6; v_gene: TRBV30; abundance: NA; d_gene: TRBD1; CDR3nt: TGTGCCTGGACCTCCTCGGGGGACAGGGGTTATTCACCCCTCCACTTT; CDR3aa: CAWTSSGDRGYSPLHF
j_gene: TRBJ2-1; v_gene: TRBV11-2; abundance: NA; d_gene: NA; CDR3nt: TGTGCCAGCCTTAACTGGGGGCTGGATGAGCAGTTCTTC; CDR3aa: CASLNWGLDEQFF
j_gene: TRBJ1-6; v_gene: TRBV2; abundance: NA; d_gene: TRBD1; CDR3nt: TGTGCCAGCAGTGACTATCGGGACAGCTATAATTCACCCCTCCACTTT; CDR3aa: CASSDYRDSYNSPLHF
j_gene: TRBJ2-5; v_gene: TRBV18; abundance: NA; d_gene: TRBD1; CDR3nt: TGTGCCAGCTCGGACAGGGTTGAGGAGACCCAGTACTTC; CDR3aa: CASSDRVEETQYF
j_gene: TRBJ2-7; v_gene: TRBV10-2; abundance: NA; d_gene: TRBD1; CDR3nt: TGCGCCAGTAGTGAGTCGATGACAGGGTCCTACGAGCAGTACTTC; CDR3aa: CASSESMTGSYEQYF
j_gene: TRBJ1-3; v_gene: TRBV6-1; abundance: NA; d_gene: NA; CDR3nt: TGTGCCAGCAGTGAAACAGGGAGCTCTGGAAACACCATATATTTT; CDR3aa: CASSETGSSGNTIYF
j_gene: TRBJ2-2; v_gene: TRBV6-6; abundance: NA; d_gene: NA; CDR3nt: TGTGCCAGCAGTCCCGAACCAAAGTCCGGTCCGGAGCTGTTTTTT; CDR3aa: CASSPEPKSGPELFF
j_gene: TRBJ2-3; v_gene: TRBV27; abundance: NA; d_gene: TRBD2; CDR3nt: TGTGCCAGCAGTTTATCACTAGCGGATACGCAGTATTTT; CDR3aa: CASSLSLADTQYF
j_gene: TRBJ1-3; v_gene: TRBV30; abundance: NA; d_gene: NA; CDR3nt: TGTGCCTGGAGCCCCCCTCGGGGTGGAGACTCTGGAAACACCATATATTTT; CDR3aa: CAWSPPRGGDSGNTIYF
j_gene: TRBJ2-2; v_gene: TRBV29-1; abundance: NA; d_gene: NA; CDR3nt: TGCAGCGTGGGAGGCCTCGACGGGGCCGGGGAGCTGTTTTTT; CDR3aa: CSVGGLDGAGELFF
j_gene: TRBJ2-7; v_gene: TRBV18; abundance: NA; d_gene: NA; CDR3nt: TGTGCCAGCTCACCACGGGAGGCAGGAATGGCCTACGAGCAGTACTTC; CDR3aa: CASSPREAGMAYEQYF
j_gene: TRBJ2-3; v_gene: TRBV10-1; abundance: NA; d_gene: NA; CDR3nt: TGCGCCAGCAGTGAGCGAAGTGCGACAGATACGCAGTATTTT; CDR3aa: CASSERSATDTQYF
j_gene: TRBJ2-3; v_gene: TRBV30; abundance: once; d_gene: TRBD2; CDR3nt: TGTGCCTGGATGGCTAGCGGGGGGCCCACAGATACGCAGTATTTT; CDR3aa: CAWMASGGPTDTQYF
j_gene: TRBJ2-5; v_gene: TRBV5-4; abundance: NA; d_gene: TRBD1; CDR3nt: TGTGCCAGTAAGGACAGGGGAAATCAAGAGACCCAGTACTTC; CDR3aa: CASKDRGNQETQYF
j_gene: TRBJ2-3; v_gene: TRBV7-2; abundance: NA; d_gene: NA; CDR3nt: TGTGCCAGCAGCGCAGACAGAGGTACTAGCACAGATACGCAGTATTTT; CDR3aa: CASSADRGTSTDTQYF
j_gene: TRBJ1-5; v_gene: TRBV5-8; abundance: NA; d_gene: TRBD1; CDR3nt: TGTGCCAGCAGCTCCGACAGGGCTCAGCCCCAGCATTTT; CDR3aa: CASSSDRAQPQHF
j_gene: TRBJ2-7; v_gene: TRBV5-1; abundance: NA; d_gene: NA; CDR3nt: TGCGCCAGCAGCTTGGCCTCGTCAGGACAGCCAGCCTCCTACGAGCAGTACTTC; CDR3aa: CASSLASSGQPASYEQYF
j_gene: TRBJ2-5; v_gene: TRBV6-2/TRBV6-3; abundance: NA; d_gene: TRBD2; CDR3nt: TGTGCCAGCAGTTACTTACTGGGAGGGGCGGACCAAGAGACCCAGTACTTC; CDR3aa: CASSYLLGGADQETQYF
j_gene: TRBJ1-2; v_gene: TRBV14; abundance: NA; d_gene: NA; CDR3nt: TGTGCCAGCAGCTATCCAGGGGATGGCTACACCTTC; CDR3aa: CASSYPGDGYTF
j_gene: TRBJ2-1; v_gene: TRBV30; abundance: NA; d_gene: TRBD2; CDR3nt: TGTGCCTGGAGTAGGGGACTAGCGGACAATGAGCAGTTCTTC; CDR3aa: CAWSRGLADNEQFF